What follows are 6 T cell receptor beta chains derived from one specimen sequenced in a study of T cell repertoires in cytomegalovirus infection. One entry per CDR3 protein results from TCRdb running MiXCR on the reads. The table includes 270,000 or so distinct CDR3 sequences, 15% to 20% detected once. Sequences were obtained from CD8+ T cells from PBMCs. The receptor source for this set is a human donor in good health (CMV status not recorded). Some clones in this sample may be carry-over from other donors' samples.

V gene TRBV7-9 combines with J gene TRBJ2-1; 7 positions agree with TRBD2. This CDR3 is built from 20 residues. V was clipped by 1 base and J by 4 bases; unmatched bases: 19. The V gene's germline CDR1 is SEHNR and CDR2 FQNEAQ (reference sequence). The CDR3 coding sequence is TGTGCCAGCAGCTTAGACTGGGGGGGAGGGTTTAAGGGAATGTACAATGAGCAGTTCTTC. It specifies CASSLDWGGGFKGMYNEQFF.

This clonotype was observed many times. The rearrangement joins TRBV12-5 to TRBJ2-2; D ambiguous. Germline V gene sequence: CDR1 LGHNT, CDR2 FRNRAP. The CDR3 runs to 12 residues. The V end lost 7 bases, the J end lost 3 bases, and 6 bases lay between the germline ends. The CDR3 nucleotides are TGTGCTAGTGCCACGGACACCGGGGAGCTGTTTTTT. It specifies CASATDTGELFF.

This clonotype was detected a few times. The chain uses TRBV5-4 and TRBJ1-4; 7 bases agree with TRBD1. With 2 bases clipped from V and 7 bases from J, the junction kept 17 bases outside the gene matches. Germline V gene data show CDR1 as SGHNT and CDR2 as YYREEE (reference sequence). There are 18 residues in the CDR3. The chain's CDR3 is CASSFADRTKLTGEKLFF. CDR3 sequence (DNA): TGTGCCAGCAGCTTCGCGGACAGGACAAAACTTACCGGTGAAAAACTGTTTTTT.

This clonotype came up a few times. The junction and the germline gene differ at one end; a read error may be behind it. V gene TRBV6-5 combines with J gene TRBJ1-2; perhaps TRBD1 as D (5 bases). The CDR3 totals 16 residues. The germline V gene encodes CDR1 MNHEY and CDR2 SVGAGI. The DNA of the CDR3 is TGTGCCAGCAGTGACTCCTTCAGGGAACATAACTATGGCTACACCTTC. As protein: CASSDSFREHNYGYTF.

Note on this clonotype: A much larger clonotype is one base distant, so this may be a read error. The V call is TRBV7-2, the J call TRBJ2-7, with TRBD2 matching over 10 bases. CDR3 length equals 15 residues. The V segment lost 4 bases and the J segment 4 bases; nucleotides outside the gene matches: 7. Germline V lookup: CDR1 SGHTA, CDR2 FQGNSA. Here the CDR3 reads CASSSLAGEYYEQYF. The CDR3 bases are TGTGCCAGCAGCTCCCTAGCGGGGGAATATTACGAGCAGTACTTC.

Many counts were recorded for this clonotype. This CDR3 is CASSWGDEQFF. Here the CDR3 DNA reads TGTGCCAGCAGTTGGGGGGATGAGCAGTTCTTC. The chain is built from TRBV9 and TRBJ2-1, with D perhaps matching TRBD2 (6 bases). V was shortened by 5 bases and J by 8 bases, with 8 bases between the two germline ends. Germline-derived CDR1 and CDR2 are SGDLS and YYNGEE. This CDR3 spans 11 amino acids. Full variable domain (rest looked up from reference TRBV9 and TRBJ2-1): DSGVTQTPKHLITATGQRVTLRCSPRSGDLSVYWYQQSLDQGLQFLIQYYNGEERAKGNILERFSAQQFPDLHSELNLSSLELGDSALYFCASSWGDEQFFGPGTRLTVL.